Given below is one TCR beta chain in context. Germline V CDR1 and CDR2: MDHEN, SYDVKM. The CDR3 runs to 17 residues. The V gene end was trimmed by 5 bases and the J gene end by 1 base; junction bases not matched to a gene: 13. Profiling relied on immunoSEQ multiplex PCR, and the TCRdb table lists in-frame clones only, not all of them. The sample lists almost 200,000 clones; roughly 81% were seen once. This sample is part of a study of cytomegalovirus exposure and HLA in healthy donors. The rearrangement links TRBV28 to TRBJ2-5; TRBD1 agrees at 7 bases. The material sequenced was PBMCs. The clonotype originates from a woman between 25 and 40 years old in good health and CMV-seronegative. DNA for the CDR3: TGTGCCAGCAGTCGACAGGGTAGAGCGCCCCTCCAAGAGACCCAGTACTTC. This sequence encodes CASSRQGRAPLQETQYF. The full variable domain, completed using reference TRBV28 and TRBJ2-5, is DVKVTQSSRYLVKRTGEKVFLECVQDMDHENMFWYRQDPGLGLRLIYFSYDVKMKEKGDIPEGYSVSREKKERFSLILESASTNQTSMYLCASSRQGRAPLQETQYFGPGTRLLVL.